This is a list of T cell receptor beta chains from one sample in a study of CD8+ T cells in alopecia areata. Assay: immunoSEQ multiplex PCR; the TCRdb copy retains only in-frame clones and omits some. The sample holds under 150,000 clones, about 50% seen once. The sample was CD4+ T cells sorted from blood, taken at week 4, from a patient treated with tofacitinib. Receptor source: a human donor with alopecia areata. Both conserved end residues are part of each CDR3. Each record gives: CDR3 length, J gene, D gene, clone size, V gene, CDR3 DNA, CDR3 protein. The D gene is left open where the match is weak. Where a row states a size, it is once, few, many or the class of an expanded clone; other rows omit it.

>14|TRBJ2-7|TRBD1|-|TRBV6-6
TGTGCCAGCAGTAAGACAGGGAATCCCTACGAGCAGTACTTC
CASSKTGNPYEQYF
>13|TRBJ1-1|-|once|TRBV5-1
TGCGCCAGCAGCTTGGAGGAACGAACTGAAGCTTTCTTT
CASSLEERTEAFF
>16|TRBJ1-5|TRBD1|-|TRBV6-6
TGTGCCAGCAGCTCAGGGACAGGGAGTTTTAATCAGCCCCAGCATTTT
CASSSGTGSFNQPQHF
>12|TRBJ2-3|-|-|TRBV5-1
TGCGCCAGCAGCTTGGAGGGAGATACGCAGTATTTT
CASSLEGDTQYF
>16|TRBJ1-4|-|-|TRBV25-1
TGTGCCAGCAGTGAAGGTTGGTCCTCGACGGGGGAAAAACTGTTTTTT
CASSEGWSSTGEKLFF
>11|TRBJ2-3|-|-|TRBV6-6
TGTGCCAGCAGAGCCCTTGATACGCAGTATTTT
CASRALDTQYF
>11|TRBJ2-5|-|-|TRBV30
TGTGCCTGGAGTGTAGGAGAGACCCAGTACTTC
CAWSVGETQYF
>15|TRBJ2-1|TRBD2|-|TRBV30
TGTGCCTGGAGTCACGGGACTAGCGACTACAATGAGCAGTTCTTC
CAWSHGTSDYNEQFF
>11|TRBJ2-4|-|-|TRBV7-2
TGTGCCAGCAGCTTTCCTCCGCCGGTGTACTTC
CASSFPPPVYF
>13|TRBJ2-5|-|-|TRBV29-1
TGCAGCGTTGTCGGACAGCCCGGGGAGACCCAGTACTTC
CSVVGQPGETQYF
>13|TRBJ2-7|-|few|TRBV5-1
TGCGCCAGCAGACGAGATGACGGCTACGAGCAGTACTTC
CASRRDDGYEQYF
>14|TRBJ1-5|-|few|TRBV5-1
TGCGCCAGCAGCTTTGAGGGACGCAATCAGCCCCAGCATTTT
CASSFEGRNQPQHF
>13|TRBJ1-2|-|-|TRBV25-1
TGTGCCAGCAGGTGGGGGGCCGACTATGGCTACACCTTC
CASRWGADYGYTF
>12|TRBJ2-5|-|-|TRBV6-1
TGTGCCAGCAGTTCCCGGGGGGAGACCCAGTACTTC
CASSSRGETQYF
>13|TRBJ2-1|-|few|TRBV7-8
TGTGCCAGCAGCCGCGGACCGGCACATGAGCAGTTCTTC
CASSRGPAHEQFF
>14|TRBJ1-2|TRBD1|-|TRBV29-1
TGCAGCGTATCCGGAGGGGGCCATAACTATGGCTACACCTTC
CSVSGGGHNYGYTF
>14|TRBJ1-5|-|-|TRBV6-1
TGTGCCAGCAGTGGCCAGGAGTCCAATCAGCCCCAGCATTTT
CASSGQESNQPQHF
>14|TRBJ1-2|TRBD1|-|TRBV7-3
TGTGCCAGCAGCTCGGGACAGGCCTACTATGGCTACACCTTC
CASSSGQAYYGYTF
>16|TRBJ2-2|-|few|TRBV11-2
TGTGCCAGCAGCTTAGGCGCTAGCGCCCAATCGGGGGAGCTGTTTTTT
CASSLGASAQSGELFF
>16|TRBJ1-5|TRBD1|-|TRBV6-1
TGTGCCAGCAGTGAAGGCACGGACAGGAGGGGTCAGCCCCAGCATTTT
CASSEGTDRRGQPQHF
>15|TRBJ2-7|TRBD2|few|TRBV7-6
TGTGCCAGCAGCTTAGGATGGACTAGCGGAGTAAAGATGTACTTC
CASSLGWTSGVKMYF
>14|TRBJ2-7|TRBD1|-|TRBV5-4
TGTGCCAGCAGCACTCCGGGACAGGGCTACGAGCAGTACTTC
CASSTPGQGYEQYF
>14|TRBJ1-1|TRBD1|once|TRBV6-5
TGTGCCACCATACCCCCCAGGGGGCGAACTGAAGCTTTCTTT
CATIPPRGRTEAFF
>12|TRBJ2-5|-|-|TRBV30
TGTGCCTGGACCCCGGGGCAGCAGACCCAGTACTTC
CAWTPGQQTQYF
>13|TRBJ1-6|-|-|TRBV10-3
TGTGCCACCGAAGAGCGGACAGATTCACCCCTCCACTTT
CATEERTDSPLHF
>11|TRBJ1-1|-|-|TRBV2
TGTGCCAGCAGTGTGGACACTGAAGCTTTCTTT
CASSVDTEAFF
>13|TRBJ2-7|-|-|TRBV29-1
TGCAGCGTTGACCGAGACGGCTCCTACGAGCAGTACTTC
CSVDRDGSYEQYF
>11|TRBJ1-1|TRBD1|-|TRBV7-8
TGTGCCAGCAGCGTAGACAGGGAGGCTTTCTTT
CASSVDREAFF
>15|TRBJ1-3|-|-|TRBV30
TGTGCCTGGAGCCCCGGACAGAACTCTGGAAACACCATATATTTT
CAWSPGQNSGNTIYF
>15|TRBJ2-7|-|-|TRBV9
TGTGCCAGCAGCGTAGACCCACAGGGTTCTTACGAGCAGTACTTC
CASSVDPQGSYEQYF
>12|TRBJ2-3|-|few|TRBV7-2
TGTGCCAGCAGCTTATACACAGATACGCAGTATTTT
CASSLYTDTQYF
>13|TRBJ2-7|-|-|TRBV30
TGTGCCTGGAGTGGGCGGAGGTCCTACGAGCAGTACTTC
CAWSGRRSYEQYF
>14|TRBJ1-1|-|-|TRBV15
TGTGCCACCAGCAGAGACCCGGGGACGGTGCGTGCTTTCTTT
CATSRDPGTVRAFF
>13|TRBJ2-5|-|few|TRBV29-1
TGCAGCGTTGTGCTGCGGTCGCAAGAGACCCAGTACTTC
CSVVLRSQETQYF
>14|TRBJ1-2|-|-|TRBV4-1
TGCGCCAGCAGCCAAGAGACCGCCAACTATGGCTACACCTTC
CASSQETANYGYTF
>16|TRBJ2-1|-|-|TRBV9
TGTGCCAGCAGCGTATGGGGCGAGAGCTCCTACAATGAGCAGTTCTTC
CASSVWGESSYNEQFF
>10|TRBJ1-1|-|few|TRBV29-1
TGCAGCGTTGAAGATCACGGGGCTTTCTTT
CSVEDHGAFF
>13|TRBJ1-1|-|-|TRBV30
TGTGCCTGGAGGGTCAGGAGATCTGCTGAAGCTTTCTTT
CAWRVRRSAEAFF
>12|TRBJ1-1|-|-|TRBV29-1
TGCAGCGTTGAATTAATTCGCACTGAAGCTTTCTTT
CSVELIRTEAFF
>13|TRBJ2-5|-|-|TRBV29-1
TGCAGCGTTGAGACGTATAGTCAAGAGACCCAGTACTTC
CSVETYSQETQYF
>14|TRBJ1-5|-|-|TRBV7-9
TGTGCCAGCAGCTTAGGGGAGTCGGGGCAGCCCCAGCATTTT
CASSLGESGQPQHF
>12|TRBJ1-1|-|-|TRBV29-1
TGCAGCGTTGAAGGGCGTACGGTTGAAGCTTTCTTT
CSVEGRTVEAFF
>13|TRBJ2-7|-|few|TRBV25-1
TGTGCCAGCAGTCGTGGGGGTCCCTACGAGCAGTACTTC
CASSRGGPYEQYF
>12|TRBJ2-3|-|-|TRBV29-1
TGCAGCGCCGGGACTAGCACAGATACGCAGTATTTT
CSAGTSTDTQYF
>11|TRBJ2-7|TRBD1|-|TRBV29-1
TGCAGCGTAGGGGACAGCTACGAGCAGTACTTC
CSVGDSYEQYF
>13|TRBJ2-7|-|few|TRBV6-1
TGTGCCAGCAATCCGGCCCGGGGCAACGAGCAGTACTTC
CASNPARGNEQYF
>14|TRBJ2-4|TRBD1|-|TRBV5-1
TGCGCCAGCAGCCCGGGACAGGGGAGAAACATTCAGTACTTC
CASSPGQGRNIQYF